This T cell receptor beta chain was identified during a study of early T cells in non-severe SARS-CoV-2 infection. Whole-study context: The input, bulk RNA from unsorted whole blood, was sequenced, and chains were unpaired.

As part of library construction, unique molecular identifiers were attached to individual cDNA molecules. Via MiXCR, TCRdb re-called the 5' RACE reads, giving one row per CDR3 protein. The data contain 70,000 to 95,000 distinct CDR3 sequences, around a tenth of them singletons. The sequence was collected from an adult who was a healthcare worker with PCR-confirmed SARS-CoV-2 infection or an uninfected control (not recorded which). Sequenced: whole blood.

The CDR3 region is CAISMGQGNRNYGYTF. The DNA of the CDR3 is TGTGCCATCAGTATGGGACAGGGTAATCGGAACTATGGCTACACCTTC. V usage is TRBV10-3 and J usage is TRBJ1-2, with TRBD1 identical over 9 bases. CDR1 and CDR2 (germline): ENHRY, SYGVKD. V lost 5 bases to trimming and J lost 2 bases; unmatched junction nucleotides: 9. The CDR3 contains 16 residues.